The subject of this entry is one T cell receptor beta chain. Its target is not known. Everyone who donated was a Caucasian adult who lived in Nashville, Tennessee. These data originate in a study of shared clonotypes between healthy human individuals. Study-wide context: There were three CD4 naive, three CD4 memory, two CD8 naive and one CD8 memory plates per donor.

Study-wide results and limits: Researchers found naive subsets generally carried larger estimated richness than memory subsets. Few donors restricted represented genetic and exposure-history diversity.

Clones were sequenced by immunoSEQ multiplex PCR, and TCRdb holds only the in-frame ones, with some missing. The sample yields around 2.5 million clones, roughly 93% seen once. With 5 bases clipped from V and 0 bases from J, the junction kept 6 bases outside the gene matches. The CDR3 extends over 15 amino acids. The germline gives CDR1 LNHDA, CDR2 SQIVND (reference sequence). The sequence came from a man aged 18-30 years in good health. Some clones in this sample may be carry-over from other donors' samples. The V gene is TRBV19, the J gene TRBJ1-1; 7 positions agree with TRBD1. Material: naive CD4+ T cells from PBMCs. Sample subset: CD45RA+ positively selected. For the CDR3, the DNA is TGTGCCAGTAGTCCGAAAGGGACAGTGAACACTGAAGCTTTCTTT. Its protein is CASSPKGTVNTEAFF.